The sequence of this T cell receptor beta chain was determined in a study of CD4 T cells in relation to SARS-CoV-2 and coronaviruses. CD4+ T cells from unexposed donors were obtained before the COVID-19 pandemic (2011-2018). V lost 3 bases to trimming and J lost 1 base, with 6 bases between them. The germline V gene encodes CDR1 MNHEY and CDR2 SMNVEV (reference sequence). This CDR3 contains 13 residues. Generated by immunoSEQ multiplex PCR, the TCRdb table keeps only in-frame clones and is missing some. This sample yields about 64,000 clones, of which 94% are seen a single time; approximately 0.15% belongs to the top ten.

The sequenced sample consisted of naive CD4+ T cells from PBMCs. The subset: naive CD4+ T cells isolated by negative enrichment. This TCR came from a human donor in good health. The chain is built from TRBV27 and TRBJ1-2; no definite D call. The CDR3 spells CASSFKNNYGYTF. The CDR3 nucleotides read TGTGCCAGCAGTTTCAAGAATAACTATGGCTACACCTTC.